The 21 T cell receptor beta chains in this list originate from one sample, sequenced in a study of STAT5B mutations in CD4+ large granular lymphocyte leukemia. The method was immunoSEQ multiplex PCR; TCRdb's version includes in-frame clones alone and lacks a portion of them. The top ten hold 30% of the sample, which has roughly 21,000 clones, 60% to 80% seen once. The sample consisted of CD4+ T cells from blood buffy coats. The receptor set was obtained from a human donor in good health.

The chain's CDR3 is CASSLSTPGGSAFF. The CDR3, as DNA: TGTGCCAGCAGCTTATCAACCCCAGGGGGCTCGGCTTTCTTT. The V gene is TRBV7-8, the J gene TRBJ1-1, with 8 bases identical to TRBD1. V shed 2 bases and J 11 bases; nucleotides not matched to a gene: 10. Germline values: CDR1 SGHVS, CDR2 FQNEAQ. The CDR3 consists of 14 residues.

The V gene is TRBV11-3, the J gene TRBJ2-7; D may be TRBD1 or TRBD2 (5 bases each). There are 14 residues in the CDR3. The V and J ends lost 1 base and 2 bases respectively, with 9 bases between them. The V gene's germline CDR1 is SGHNT and CDR2 YENEEA. The CDR3 is CASSLGRGPYEQYF. Here the CDR3 DNA reads TGTGCCAGCAGCTTAGGACGGGGCCCCTACGAGCAGTACTTC.

The V gene is TRBV6-5, the J gene TRBJ2-7; 8 bases align to TRBD2. Losses at the gene ends were 5 bases for V and 2 bases for J; bases not matched to a gene: 5. Germline V gene data show CDR1 as MNHEY and CDR2 as SVGAGI. This CDR3 region has 14 residues. CDR3 sequence: CASSRTSGTYEQYF. The CDR3 coding sequence is TGTGCCAGCAGTCGTACTAGCGGTACCTACGAGCAGTACTTC.

V gene TRBV10-3 combines with J gene TRBJ2-1; weak D call: TRBD1 (6 bases). The CDR3 spans 13 residues. V lost 7 bases and J 5 bases, leaving 12 bases between the germline ends. CDR1 and CDR2 from the germline V gene are ENHRY and SYGVKD. The CDR3 nucleotides are TGTGCCATCACAGATTACAGGGACAATGAGCAGTTCTTC. It is translated as CAITDYRDNEQFF.

This clone occurred a few times. This chain uses TRBV30 with TRBJ1-4; D unclear. Germline loops: CDR1 GTSNPN, CDR2 SVGIG (reference sequence). The CDR3 spans 15 residues. Trimming stripped 2 bases from V and 5 bases from J, with 15 bases between. As DNA, the CDR3 is TGTGCCTGGAGTACATATTCAAACGGGAATGAAAAACTGTTTTTT. Its protein product is CAWSTYSNGNEKLFF.

This clone was seen a handful of times. This chain uses TRBV2 with TRBJ1-2, with D tentatively TRBD1 (6 bases). Trimming pared 8 bases from V and 1 base from J, leaving 11 bases between. Germline lookup yields CDR1 SNHLY and CDR2 FYNNEI. The CDR3 is made up of 13 amino acids. CDR3 protein: CASSEQGNYGYTF. DNA for the CDR3: TGTGCCAGCTCGGAACAGGGTAACTATGGCTACACCTTC. The complete variable domain, with remaining parts taken from reference TRBV2 and TRBJ1-2, reads EPEVTQTPSHQVTQMGQEVILRCVPISNHLYFYWYRQILGQKVEFLVSFYNNEISEKSEIFDDQFSVERPDGSNFTLKIRSTKLEDSAMYFCASSEQGNYGYTFGSGTRLTVV.

The chain combines TRBV19 with TRBJ2-7; TRBD1 matches at 9 bases. This CDR3 is built from 14 residues. With V trimmed by 3 bases and J by 3 bases, 3 bases remained unmatched. Germline CDR1 is LNHDA and CDR2 is SQIVND (reference sequence). CDR3 in DNA: TGTGCCAGTAGTATCCCGGGACAGGGCTACGAGCAGTACTTC. Amino acid sequence: CASSIPGQGYEQYF. The full variable domain, rest sourced from reference TRBV19 and TRBJ2-7, is DGGITQSPKYLFRKEGQNVTLSCEQNLNHDAMYWYRQDPGQGLRLIYYSQIVNDFQKGDIAEGYSVSREKKESFPLTVTSAQKNPTAFYLCASSIPGQGYEQYFGPGTRLTVT.

This chain links TRBV7-3 with TRBJ2-1; 7 bases fit TRBD1. Unmatched junction bases numbered 3, after V lost 3 bases and J lost 1 base. The germline CDR1 and CDR2 sequences are SGHTA and FQGTGA. This CDR3 has 15 residues. CDR3 protein: CASSLTGSSYNEQFF. The CDR3 DNA is TGTGCCAGCAGCTTGACAGGGAGTTCCTACAATGAGCAGTTCTTC.

V usage is TRBV11-2 and J usage is TRBJ2-3; the D gene is possibly TRBD1 (7 bases). Germline CDR1 reads SGHAT; CDR2 reads FQNNGV. V was trimmed by 5 bases and J by 3 bases, leaving 21 bases between them. The CDR3 covers 17 residues. In DNA form, the CDR3 reads TGTGCCAGCAGCCCCCGCGGGACAAGGGGGCCAACAGATACGCAGTATTTT. Its translation is CASSPRGTRGPTDTQYF.

The gene calls are TRBV2 and TRBJ1-2; maybe TRBD1 (6 bases). Trimming pared 7 bases from V and 4 bases from J, leaving 19 bases between. The CDR3 totals 15 residues. Germline loops: CDR1 SNHLY, CDR2 FYNNEI. The CDR3 protein is CASTGRQGIGYGYTF. Here the CDR3 DNA reads TGTGCCAGCACCGGGCGGCAGGGGATAGGCTATGGCTACACCTTC.

V usage is TRBV29-1 and J usage is TRBJ2-5; D not resolved. The length of the CDR3 is 13 residues. With 4 bases removed from V and 0 bases from J, the gap between germline ends came to 9 bases. CDR1 SQVTM and CDR2 ANQGSEA come from the germline V gene. CDR3 in amino acids: CSVALTNQETQYF. The CDR3 nucleotides are TGCAGCGTTGCCTTGACGAACCAAGAGACCCAGTACTTC. The whole variable domain, remainder taken from reference TRBV29-1 and TRBJ2-5, is SAVISQKPSRDICQRGTSLTIQCQVDSQVTMMFWYRQQPGQSLTLIATANQGSEATYESGFVIDKFPISRPNLTFSTLTVSNMSPEDSSIYLCSVALTNQETQYFGPGTRLLVL.

The J gene is TRBJ1-1, the V gene TRBV28; D call uncertain. V was pared by 4 bases and J by 5 bases, with 17 bases between. CDR1 and CDR2 from the germline V gene are MDHEN and SYDVKM. The CDR3 covers 15 residues. The CDR3 DNA sequence: TGTGCCAGCAGTTCCCCTGGTGACTTCGGTACTGAAGCTTTCTTT. It codes for CASSSPGDFGTEAFF.

The gene calls are TRBV10-3 and TRBJ2-5, with TRBD2 matching 7 bases. This CDR3 region has 14 residues. After removal of 10 bases from V and 2 bases from J, the junction contained 10 bases not matched to a gene. The germline V gene has CDR1 ENHRY and CDR2 SYGVKD. The CDR3 here is CATSGAGDQETQYF. The DNA of the CDR3 is TGTGCCACCTCTGGCGCGGGGGATCAAGAGACCCAGTACTTC.

This CDR3 is CASSLVLETQYF. CDR3 bases: TGTGCCAGCAGCTTAGTTCTTGAGACCCAGTACTTC. The chain is built from TRBV7-6 and TRBJ2-5; D is uncertain. The V end was cut by 1 base, the J end by 5 bases, with 5 bases between. The CDR3 is made up of 12 amino acids. Germline V CDR1 and CDR2: SGHVS, FNYEAQ.

The J gene is TRBJ2-2, the V gene TRBV5-1; 8 positions match TRBD1. The CDR3 loop spans 15 amino acids. Germline loops: CDR1 SGHRS, CDR2 YFSETQ. V trimming: 5 bases; J trimming: 2 bases; junction bases outside the gene matches: 5. CDR3 in amino acids: CASRRTGLNTGELFF. The CDR3 DNA is TGCGCCAGCAGACGGACAGGGCTTAACACCGGGGAGCTGTTTTTT.

V usage is TRBV7-2 and J usage is TRBJ2-3, with unresolved D. The CDR3 has 13 residues. The V end was cut by 1 base, the J end by 5 bases, with 7 bases between. Looked up from germline, CDR1 is SGHTA and CDR2 is FQGNSA. CDR3 sequence reads: CASSLDFGDTQYF. For the CDR3, the DNA is TGTGCCAGCAGCTTAGATTTTGGAGATACGCAGTATTTT.

V usage is TRBV6-1 and J usage is TRBJ2-5, with a possible D match to TRBD1 (6 bases). Between the trimmed V and J ends, which lost 7 bases and 3 bases, there was a span of 12 bases. The CDR3 runs 13 residues. Germline lookup yields CDR1 MNHNS and CDR2 SASEGT. The CDR3 sequence: CASNLRTEETQYF. Written as DNA, the CDR3 is TGTGCCAGCAACCTACGGACAGAAGAGACCCAGTACTTC.

DNA of the CDR3: TGTGCCAGCAGCGACCGGGACAGGGGTCTCTCCTACAATGAGCAGTTCTTC. It is translated as CASSDRDRGLSYNEQFF. V usage is TRBV13 and J usage is TRBJ2-1; 10 bases map to TRBD1. V lost 5 bases, J lost 0 bases, and 7 bases stayed unmatched. CDR1 is PRHDT, CDR2 FYEKMQ, per germline (reference sequence). The CDR3 runs 17 residues.

The rearrangement uses TRBV30 and TRBJ2-3, with D possibly matching TRBD1 (5 bases). Trimming left V 0 bases short and J 0 bases short, with 16 bases between. The CDR3 contains 17 residues. Germline CDR1 reads GTSNPN; CDR2 reads SVGIG (reference sequence). CDR3 residues: CAWSVRLRVGSTDTQYF. The CDR3 DNA reads TGTGCCTGGAGTGTACGTCTCAGGGTGGGGAGCACAGATACGCAGTATTTT.

V is TRBV4-1 and J is TRBJ2-4; D may correspond to TRBD1 or TRBD2 (5 bases each). This CDR3 contains 15 residues. CDR1 and CDR2 from the germline V gene are MGHRA and YSYEKL. V was pared by 4 bases and J by 6 bases, with 16 bases between. The CDR3 DNA reads as TGCGCCAGCAGCCCGGCAGCGACGAGGGGAAACATTCAGTACTTC. Its protein product is CASSPAATRGNIQYF.

This clone has just a few counts. This chain joins TRBV28 and TRBJ1-2; D call uncertain. Germline CDR1 reads MDHEN; CDR2 reads SYDVKM. The length of the CDR3 is 13 residues. Trimming stripped 2 bases from V and 7 bases from J, with 11 bases between. The DNA for the CDR3 is TGTGCCAGCAGTTTAAGGAAGGCAATTGGCTACACCTTC. Translated, it gives CASSLRKAIGYTF.